This TCR beta chain was recorded in a study of shared clonotypes between healthy human individuals (dated by TCRdb to 2020 to 2021). Concerning the study at large: The cohort included a few men and two women between 18 and 49 years of age. For each donor, CD4 naive and CD4 memory were each given three plates, CD8 naive was given two plates, and CD8 memory was given one plate. To estimate repertoire size and how much clonotype sharing occurs between individuals, the study deeply sequenced the blood TCR repertoires of five healthy adults. To increase sequencing depth and limit assay-specific biases, different laboratories used diverse techniques to prepare libraries and sequence TCR repertoires. Each donor's leukapheresis produced roughly between about 0.85 and 10 billion PBMCs. The paper as a whole reports these results and caveats: Incomplete sequencing was indicated by rarefaction of sorted-subset datasets, despite the large sequencing depth. Only blood was sampled, and tissue TCR repertoires likely differ from those in blood. Higher generation probabilities were observed for clonotypes shared by all four sorted-subset donors than for non-shared clonotypes. Estimated clonotype richness was generally larger for naive than for memory subsets. When a few donors were compared, the shared fraction of clonotypes was about 5.4% for naive CD4, about 4% for naive CD8, roughly 2.3% for memory CD4, and 0.35% to 0.5% for memory CD8. Based on pairwise subsampling, the degree of clonotype sharing among donors was expected to be affected by sequencing depth. Because the study included only a small number of donors, the genetic and exposure-history diversity represented was limited.

Using the deep immunoSEQ assay, multiplex PCR amplified TCR CDR3 regions from genomic DNA. For each cell subset, the extracted genomic DNA was distributed evenly across all wells of several immunoSEQ 96-well plates, and each plate served as one replicate. Each replicate PCR for sorted subsets received 150 to 250 ng genomic DNA, equal to about 30,000 T cell genomes. The purified libraries were quantified using a Qubit 3.0 fluorometer, sized with a Bioanalyzer 2100, and then quantified again using the KAPA Library Quantification kit. A separate single-read 150-cycle Illumina NextSeq 550 flow cell was used to sequence each immunoSEQ 96-well plate. The study's processing was this. Because only junctional sequences without quality scores were contained in the immunoSEQ output, filtering matching that applied to full-length reads could not be performed. To assign V/J genes and CDR3, sequences were annotated using PyIR, a Python wrapper for IgBLAST v1.9, with IMGT germline references. Reads were filtered out if the reads had weak V/J assignments (E-value above 1e-6), no CDR3, stop codons, out-of-frame junctions, or ambiguous translated residues. V3J clonotypes were defined as sequences sharing the same inferred V gene, J gene, and CDR3 amino acid sequence. Percentage overlap between repertoires was computed as shared unique clonotypes divided by the size of the smaller repertoire. Three approaches were used to assess repertoire richness: RTK rarefaction, the Chao1 estimator, and Recon v2.1 estimates of unobserved clonotypes. OLGA was used to compute generation probabilities for all TCRbeta clonotypes that the gDNA method yielded from a few donors. TCRdb took this table from immuneACCESS and kept in-frame rearrangements with V and J called. Such tables lack part of the clones; where checked against another copy, unresolved V genes explain under half of the gap, and the rest is unexplained. From that table come the V and J calls and clone size; the DNA was used to work out D and trimming. For this sample the table gives millions of clones, of which more than 80% were detected only once. Together, the top ten hold over 0.12% of the sample.

Donors were healthy HIV-negative adults with no recently reported acute infections or vaccinations. Every donor was a Caucasian adult residing in Nashville, Tennessee, USA. Magnetic negative selection was used to enrich CD4+ T cells, after which naive cells were positively selected on CD45RA and the negative fraction became the memory subset. After blood collection by leukapheresis, PBMCs were isolated using Ficoll-Histopaque density gradient centrifugation and then cryopreserved in the vapor phase of liquid nitrogen. Analytical flow cytometry was used to check the purity and quantity of each magnetically sorted T cell population. Genomic DNA was isolated from every sorted fraction and measured by UV absorbance on a Nanodrop 2000c. As regards this clone: The antigen this receptor binds is unknown. Within one base of it there is no much larger clone, and no base qualities were kept.

Including cysteine and phenylalanine, the CDR3 has 19 amino acids. Only the CDR3 region is kept as DNA, spanning 57 bases read in frame from base 1. V and J are truncated by 1 base and 0 bases respectively, leaving an intervening sequence of 18 bases. The germline V gene specifies SGHTA as CDR1 and FQGNSA as CDR2. This sequence was found in a man between 18 and 29 years old in good health. Sequences were obtained from naive CD4+ T cells sorted from blood. What this sample's cell subset or site label stands for: CD45RA+ positively selected. The receptor chain draws on TRBV7-2 and TRBJ1-4; the D gene is possibly TRBD1, with 6 bases matching. For the CDR3, the sequence is CASSLVSRGVRATNEKLFF. DNA sequence: TGTGCCAGCAGCTTAGTCAGTAGGGGGGTACGAGCAACTAATGAAAAACTGTTTTTT.